What follows are 11 T cell receptor beta chains derived from one specimen sequenced in a study of shared clonotypes between healthy human individuals. Clones were read by immunoSEQ multiplex PCR, and TCRdb kept only the in-frame ones, dropping some. The table lists 2.5 million or so clones, 90% to 95% of them singletons. The sample consisted of naive CD4+ T cells sorted from blood. Subset of the sample: CD45RA+ positively selected. The receptors derive from a man aged 18 to 29 in good health.

The gene calls are TRBV30 and TRBJ2-7; D gene unclear. The V end was cut by 2 bases, the J end by 5 bases, with 13 bases between. CDR1 is GTSNPN, CDR2 SVGIG, per germline (reference sequence). The CDR3 is 13 amino acids. In DNA form, the CDR3 reads TGTGCCTGGAGTCGACGTCTAGGAGACGAGCAGTACTTC. This gives the protein CAWSRRLGDEQYF.

The V call is TRBV19, the J call TRBJ2-5, with TRBD1 identical over 10 bases. This CDR3 comprises 14 residues. The V gene end was trimmed by 7 bases and the J gene end by 6 bases; junction bases not matched to a gene: 8. Germline V gene lookup returns CDR1 LNHDA and CDR2 SQIVND (reference sequence). CDR3 DNA: TGTGCCAGTACCGAGACAGGGGGCACGCAGACCCAGTACTTC. Residues: CASTETGGTQTQYF.

This clone has just one count. The chain couples TRBV7-9 to TRBJ1-6; D is ambiguous. V lost 1 base to trimming and J lost 6 bases, with 10 bases between them. Germline-derived CDR1 and CDR2 are SEHNR and FQNEAQ (reference sequence). CDR3 length: 15 amino acids. The DNA for the CDR3 is TGTGCCAGCAGCTTAGACAGTCTTGGTAATTCACCCCTCCACTTT. Translated: CASSLDSLGNSPLHF.

On this clone: The sample carries other DNA sequences with the same CDR3. The chain's CDR3 is CASSLAGQSYEQYF. The CDR3 coding sequence is TGCGCCAGCAGCTTGGCCGGGCAAAGCTACGAGCAGTACTTC. The gene calls are TRBV5-1 and TRBJ2-7; the D is unclear. Looked up from germline, CDR1 is SGHRS and CDR2 is YFSETQ. The CDR3 consists of 14 residues. Between the trimmed V and J ends, which lost 0 bases and 3 bases, there was a span of 10 bases.

Concerning this clone: Other nucleotide sequences in the sample specify the same CDR3. The rearrangement joins TRBV2 to TRBJ2-1, with 12 nucleotides matching TRBD2. This CDR3 is built from 15 residues. J gave up 2 bases and V 6 bases, and 2 bases lay outside the gene matches. Germline CDR1 and CDR2: SNHLY and FYNNEI. CDR3 sequence: CASSRLAGAYNEQFF. The DNA of the CDR3 is TGTGCCAGCAGCCGACTAGCGGGAGCCTACAATGAGCAGTTCTTC.

As regards this clone: This same CDR3 is encoded by further DNA sequences in the sample. The J gene is TRBJ2-5, the V gene TRBV5-4; D gene uncertain. Germline CDR1 SGHNT, CDR2 YYREEE (reference sequence). This CDR3 contains 13 residues. V was trimmed by 0 bases and J by 2 bases, leaving 5 bases between them. The chain's CDR3 is CASSLGQQETQYF. The CDR3 nucleotides are TGTGCCAGCAGCTTGGGTCAGCAAGAGACCCAGTACTTC.

The chain couples TRBV7-2 to TRBJ2-1; 9 bases are a match to TRBD2. V lost 5 bases to trimming and J lost 4 bases; unmatched junction nucleotides: 9. Germline CDR1 SGHTA, CDR2 FQGNSA. This CDR3 comprises 16 residues. CDR3 amino acids: CASSTRLAAPYNEQFF. As DNA, the CDR3 is TGTGCCAGCAGCACGCGACTAGCGGCTCCATACAATGAGCAGTTCTTC.

About this clone: The sample carries other DNA sequences with the same CDR3. This chain links TRBV2 with TRBJ2-3; D unresolved. Germline V CDR1 and CDR2: SNHLY, FYNNEI. The CDR3 extends over 12 amino acids. Trimming cost V 2 bases and J 5 bases, with 5 bases left between them. CDR3 DNA sequence: TGTGCCAGCAGTGAAAGAAGAGATACGCAGTATTTT. Encoded protein: CASSERRDTQYF.

The J gene is TRBJ2-1, the V gene TRBV11-2, with 9 positions matching TRBD2. The germline CDR1 and CDR2 sequences are SGHAT and FQNNGV. After removal of 0 bases from V and 1 base from J, the junction contained 4 bases not matched to a gene. The CDR3 runs 17 residues. The CDR3 DNA reads as TGTGCCAGCAGCTTAGATCTTGGACTAGCGTCCTACAATGAGCAGTTCTTC. Protein product: CASSLDLGLASYNEQFF.

This clone was seen a handful of times. This sequence joins TRBV2 and TRBJ1-2; D unclear. Trimming stripped 7 bases from V and 4 bases from J, with 16 bases between. Germline V gene lookup returns CDR1 SNHLY and CDR2 FYNNEI. The CDR3 spans 14 residues. The CDR3 DNA sequence: TGTGCCAGCATGGGTACGAGGAACCCCTATGGCTACACCTTC. It codes for CASMGTRNPYGYTF.

This clone was counted a few times. CDR3 coding DNA: TGTGCCAGCAGCATTCAATGGGTGGCTGAAGCTTTCTTT. Its translation is CASSIQWVAEAFF. This chain connects TRBV6-1 to TRBJ1-1; D not resolved. V lost 6 bases, J lost 6 bases, and 14 bases lay in between. This CDR3 spans 13 amino acids. In germline, CDR1 is MNHNS, CDR2 SASEGT.